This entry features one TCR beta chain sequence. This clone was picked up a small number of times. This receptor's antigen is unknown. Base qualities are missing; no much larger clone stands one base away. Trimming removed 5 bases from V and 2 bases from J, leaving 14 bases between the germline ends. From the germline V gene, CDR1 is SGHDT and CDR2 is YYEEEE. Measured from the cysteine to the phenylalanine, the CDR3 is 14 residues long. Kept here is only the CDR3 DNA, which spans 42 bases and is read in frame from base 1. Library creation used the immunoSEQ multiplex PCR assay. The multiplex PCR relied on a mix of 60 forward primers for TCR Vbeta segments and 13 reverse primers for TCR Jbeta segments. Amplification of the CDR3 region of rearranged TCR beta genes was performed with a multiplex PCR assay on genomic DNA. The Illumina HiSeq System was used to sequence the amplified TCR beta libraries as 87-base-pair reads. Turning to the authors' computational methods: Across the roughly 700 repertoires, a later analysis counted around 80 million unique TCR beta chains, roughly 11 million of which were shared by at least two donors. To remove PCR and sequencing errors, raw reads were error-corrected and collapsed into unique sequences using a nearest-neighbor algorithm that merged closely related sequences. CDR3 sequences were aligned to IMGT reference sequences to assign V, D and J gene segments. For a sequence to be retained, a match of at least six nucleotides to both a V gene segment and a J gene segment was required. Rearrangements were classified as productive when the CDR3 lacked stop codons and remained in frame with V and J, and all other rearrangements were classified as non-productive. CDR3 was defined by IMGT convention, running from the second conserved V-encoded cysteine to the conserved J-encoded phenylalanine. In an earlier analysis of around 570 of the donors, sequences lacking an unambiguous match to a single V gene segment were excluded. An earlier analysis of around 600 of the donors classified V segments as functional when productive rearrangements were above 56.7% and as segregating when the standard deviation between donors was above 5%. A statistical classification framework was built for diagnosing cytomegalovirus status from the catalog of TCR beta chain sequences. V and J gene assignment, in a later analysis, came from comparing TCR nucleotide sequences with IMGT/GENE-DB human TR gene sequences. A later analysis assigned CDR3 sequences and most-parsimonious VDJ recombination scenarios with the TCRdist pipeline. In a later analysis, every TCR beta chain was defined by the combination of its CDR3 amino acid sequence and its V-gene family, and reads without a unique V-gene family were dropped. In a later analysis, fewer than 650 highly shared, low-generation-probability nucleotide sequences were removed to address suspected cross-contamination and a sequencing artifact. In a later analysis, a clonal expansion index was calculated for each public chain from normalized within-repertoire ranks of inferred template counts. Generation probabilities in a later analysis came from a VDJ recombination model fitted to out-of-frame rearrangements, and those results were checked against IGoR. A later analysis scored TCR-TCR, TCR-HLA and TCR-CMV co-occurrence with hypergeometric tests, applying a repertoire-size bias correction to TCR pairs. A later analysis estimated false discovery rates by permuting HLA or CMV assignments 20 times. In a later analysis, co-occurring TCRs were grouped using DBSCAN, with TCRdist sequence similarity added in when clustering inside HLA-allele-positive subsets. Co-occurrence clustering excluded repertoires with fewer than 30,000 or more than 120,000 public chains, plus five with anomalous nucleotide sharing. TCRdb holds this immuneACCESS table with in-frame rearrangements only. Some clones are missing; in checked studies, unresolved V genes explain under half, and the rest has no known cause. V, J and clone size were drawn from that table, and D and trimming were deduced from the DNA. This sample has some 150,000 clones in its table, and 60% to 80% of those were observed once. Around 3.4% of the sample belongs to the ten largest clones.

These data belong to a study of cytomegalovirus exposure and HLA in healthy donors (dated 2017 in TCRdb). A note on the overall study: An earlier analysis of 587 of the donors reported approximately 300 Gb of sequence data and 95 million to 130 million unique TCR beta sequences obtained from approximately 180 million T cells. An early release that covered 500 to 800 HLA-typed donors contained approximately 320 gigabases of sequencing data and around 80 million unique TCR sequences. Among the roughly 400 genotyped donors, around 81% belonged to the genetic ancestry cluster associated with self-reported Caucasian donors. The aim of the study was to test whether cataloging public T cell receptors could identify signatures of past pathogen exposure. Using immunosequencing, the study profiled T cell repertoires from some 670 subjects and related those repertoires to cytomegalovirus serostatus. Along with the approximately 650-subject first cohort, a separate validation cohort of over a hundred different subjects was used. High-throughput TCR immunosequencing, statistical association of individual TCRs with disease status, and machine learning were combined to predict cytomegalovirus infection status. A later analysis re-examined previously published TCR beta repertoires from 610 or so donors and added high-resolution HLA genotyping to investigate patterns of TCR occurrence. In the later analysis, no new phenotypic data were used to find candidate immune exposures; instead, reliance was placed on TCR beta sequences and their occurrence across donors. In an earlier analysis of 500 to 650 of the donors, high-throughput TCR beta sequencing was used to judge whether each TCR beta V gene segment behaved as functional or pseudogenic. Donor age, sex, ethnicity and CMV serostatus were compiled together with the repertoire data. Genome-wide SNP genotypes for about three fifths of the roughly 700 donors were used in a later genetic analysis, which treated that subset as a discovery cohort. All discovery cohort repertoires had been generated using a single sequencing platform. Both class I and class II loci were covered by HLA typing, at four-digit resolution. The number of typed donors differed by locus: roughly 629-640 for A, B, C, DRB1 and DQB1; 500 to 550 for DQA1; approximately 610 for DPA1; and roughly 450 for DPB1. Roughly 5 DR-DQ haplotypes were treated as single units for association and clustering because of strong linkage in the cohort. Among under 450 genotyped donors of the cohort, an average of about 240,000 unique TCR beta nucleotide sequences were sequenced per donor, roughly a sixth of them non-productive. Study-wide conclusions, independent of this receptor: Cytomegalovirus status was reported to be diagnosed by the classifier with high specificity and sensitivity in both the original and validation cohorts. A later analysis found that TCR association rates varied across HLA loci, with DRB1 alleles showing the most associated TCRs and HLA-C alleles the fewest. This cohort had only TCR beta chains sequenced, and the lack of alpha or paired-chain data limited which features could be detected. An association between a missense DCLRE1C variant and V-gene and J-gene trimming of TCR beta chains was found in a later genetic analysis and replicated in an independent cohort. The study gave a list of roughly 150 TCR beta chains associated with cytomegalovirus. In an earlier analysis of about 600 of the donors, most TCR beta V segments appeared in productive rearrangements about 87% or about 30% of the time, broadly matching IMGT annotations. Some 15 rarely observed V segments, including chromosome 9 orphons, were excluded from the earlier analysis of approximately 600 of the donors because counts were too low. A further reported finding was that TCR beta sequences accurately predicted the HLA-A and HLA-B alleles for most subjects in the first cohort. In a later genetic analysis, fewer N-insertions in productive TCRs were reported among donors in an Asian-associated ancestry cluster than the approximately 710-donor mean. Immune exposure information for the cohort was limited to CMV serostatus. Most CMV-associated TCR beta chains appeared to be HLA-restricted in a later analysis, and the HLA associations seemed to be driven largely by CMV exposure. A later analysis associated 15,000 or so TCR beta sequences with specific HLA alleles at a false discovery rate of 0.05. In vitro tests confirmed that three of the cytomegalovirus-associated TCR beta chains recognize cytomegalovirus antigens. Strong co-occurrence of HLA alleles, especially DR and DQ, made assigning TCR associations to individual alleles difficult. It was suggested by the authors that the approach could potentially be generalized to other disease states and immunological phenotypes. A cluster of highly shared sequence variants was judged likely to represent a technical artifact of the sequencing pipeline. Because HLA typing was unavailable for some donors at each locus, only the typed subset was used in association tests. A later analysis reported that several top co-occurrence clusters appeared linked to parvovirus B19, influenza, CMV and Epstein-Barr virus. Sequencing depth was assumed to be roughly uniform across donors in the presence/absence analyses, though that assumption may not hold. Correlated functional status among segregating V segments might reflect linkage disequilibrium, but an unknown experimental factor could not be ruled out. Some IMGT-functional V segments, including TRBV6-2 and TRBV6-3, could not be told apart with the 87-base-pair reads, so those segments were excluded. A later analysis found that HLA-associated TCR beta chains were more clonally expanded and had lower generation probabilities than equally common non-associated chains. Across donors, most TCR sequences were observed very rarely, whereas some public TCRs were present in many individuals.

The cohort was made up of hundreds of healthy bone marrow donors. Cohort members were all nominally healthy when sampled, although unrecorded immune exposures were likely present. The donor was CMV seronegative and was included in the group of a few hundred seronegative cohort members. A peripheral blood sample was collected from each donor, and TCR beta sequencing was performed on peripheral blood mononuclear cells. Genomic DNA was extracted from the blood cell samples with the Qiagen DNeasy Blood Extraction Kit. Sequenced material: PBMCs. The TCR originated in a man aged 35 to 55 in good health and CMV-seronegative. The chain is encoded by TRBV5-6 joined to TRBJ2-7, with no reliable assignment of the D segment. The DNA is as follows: TGTGCCAGCAGTTCGCCGGGTTCTACCTACGAGCAGTACTTC. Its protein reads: CASSSPGSTYEQYF.